This T cell receptor beta chain was identified during a study of shared clonotypes between healthy human individuals. The table lists this clone with a few counts. An assay was performed, and its level was deep. The repertoire was sequenced with immunoSEQ multiplex PCR; TCRdb's copy has only in-frame clones and lacks some. The table includes 230,000 or so clones, under 80% detected once. The receptor comes from a man between 25 and 39 years old in good health. Sequencing used memory CD4+ T cells sorted from blood. Subset: CD45RA-negative fraction.

This CDR3 is CATPLYSGTGVNEQFF. The CDR3 nucleotides are TGTGCCACCCCCCTTTACTCCGGGACAGGGGTCAATGAGCAGTTCTTC. The chain carries TRBV5-8 and TRBJ2-1, with 10 bases lining up with TRBD1. The junction had 15 bases not matched to a gene; V was cut back by 9 bases and J by 6 bases. This CDR3 spans 16 amino acids. Germline CDR1 is SGHTS and CDR2 is YDEGEE.